This T cell receptor (beta chain) comes out of a study of CD8+ T cells in alopecia areata. Following extraction, RNA underwent reverse transcription to cDNA, which served as the sequencing template. Using immunoSEQ multiplex PCR, the repertoire was profiled, and TCRdb retains in-frame clones only, with some absent. The table has 95,000 to 120,000 clones, about 60% seen once. CDR1 and CDR2 (germline): KGHSH, LQKENI. The CDR3 loop spans 12 amino acids. V shed 3 bases and J shed 3 bases, with 5 bases lying between them. This rearrangement joins TRBV18 to TRBJ1-1, with unresolved D. The sequencing sample was made of NKG2D-low CD8+ T cells sorted from blood. The TCR comes from a human donor with alopecia areata. CDR3 coding DNA: TGTGCCAGCTCACCGGGAGACACTGAAGCTTTCTTT. Its protein product is CASSPGDTEAFF.